The next 8 T cell receptor beta chains were all read from a single sample in a study of spatial heterogeneity in lung cancer (dated by TCRdb to the late 2010s). Library generation was performed with 5' RACE. Sequencing relied on a NextSeq 500. TCRdb reworked the public reads: Q25 trimming with fastp, MiXCR clone assembly, productive beta chains retained. All rows with the same CDR3 protein become a single entry with the most common DNA and genes. The table for this sample lists about 52,000 distinct CDR3 sequences; under 8% of them were counted only once. The ten largest clones take up approximately 35% of the sample. The time point label, read with the paper, signifies: blood at routine non-recurrence follow-up after resection. TCR sequencing used whole RNA extracted from tumor and nontumor lung tissue, or from cryopreserved PBMC samples, without cell sorting. The source was PBMCs, collected at follow-up. The receptors were sampled from a female donor with early-stage non-small cell lung cancer.

The chain recombines TRBV18 with TRBJ2-5, with D perhaps matching TRBD2 (6 bases). Trimming stripped 2 bases from V and 4 bases from J, with 14 bases between. Germline lookup yields CDR1 KGHSH and CDR2 LQKENI. The length of the CDR3 is 15 residues. This chain's CDR3 is CASSPKRRDRETQYF. The CDR3 coding sequence is TGTGCCAGCTCACCAAAACGGAGGGACCGAGAGACCCAGTACTTC.

This clonotype showed up many times. This chain links TRBV5-6 with TRBJ2-1, with 8 bases that match TRBD1. Germline assignment: CDR1 SGHDT and CDR2 YYEEEE. The CDR3 consists of 18 residues. J was trimmed by 0 bases and V by 6 bases; bases with no gene match: 14. This chain's CDR3 is CASTRQGKGFISYNEQFF. As DNA, the CDR3 is TGTGCCAGCACCCGACAGGGGAAGGGCTTTATCTCCTACAATGAGCAGTTCTTC. Combining the CDR3 with reference TRBV5-6 and TRBJ2-1 gives the whole variable domain DAGVTQSPTHLIKTRGQQVTLRCSPKSGHDTVSWYQQALGQGPQFIFQYYEEEERQRGNFPDRFSGHQFPNYSSELNVNALLLGDSALYLCASTRQGKGFISYNEQFFGPGTRLTVL.

This clonotype was found many times. This chain joins TRBV20-1 and TRBJ1-1; TRBD1 is a possible D gene (5 bases). Germline V gene sequence: CDR1 DFQATT, CDR2 SNEGSKA (reference sequence). V lost 7 bases to trimming and J lost 2 bases, with 17 bases between them. The CDR3 is made up of 14 amino acids. For the CDR3, the DNA is TGCAGTGTAATGAGACAGCAGCTTAACACTGAAGCTTTCTTT. Its translation is CSVMRQQLNTEAFF.

The chain combines TRBV7-2 with TRBJ1-2, with D unresolved. CDR1 and CDR2 from the germline V gene are SGHTA and FQGNSA. The CDR3 length is 15 residues. V was pared by 2 bases and J by 4 bases, with 14 bases between. In nucleotides, the CDR3 is TGTGCCAGCAGCTTAATGTGGGGATTCGGCTATGGCTACACCTTC. Protein: CASSLMWGFGYGYTF.

This clonotype was seen a handful of times. The chain joins TRBV7-2 to TRBJ1-2; D gene ambiguous. V was trimmed by 0 bases and J by 5 bases, leaving 10 bases between them. Germline V gene data show CDR1 as SGHTA and CDR2 as FQGNSA. The CDR3 is 14 amino acids. DNA of the CDR3: TGTGCCAGCAGCTTAGCGGGTCCCAGTTATGGCTACACCTTC. Translation: CASSLAGPSYGYTF.

This clonotype was counted many times. The chain couples TRBV21-1 to TRBJ1-1. TRBV21-1 has pseudogene status. The CDR3 totals 15 residues. The CDR3 region has the DNA TGTGCCAGCAGCAATGGGTGGGAGGGAATGACTGAAGCTTTCTTT. Translating gives CASSNGWEGMTEAFF.

This clonotype was detected many times. V and J are TRBV29-1 and TRBJ2-3, with TRBD1 matching 8 bases. The germline gives CDR1 SQVTM, CDR2 ANQGSEA. With V trimmed by 6 bases and J by 4 bases, 3 bases remained unmatched. CDR3 length: 12 residues. The CDR3 DNA reads TGCAGCGTCGTGACAGGGGCAGATACGCAGTATTTT. Its translation: CSVVTGADTQYF.

This clonotype was recorded many times. The chain joins TRBV7-6 to TRBJ2-3; no clear D. V lost 10 bases and J 0 bases, leaving 11 bases between the germline ends. The germline gives CDR1 SGHVS, CDR2 FNYEAQ. The CDR3 contains 13 residues. This CDR3 reads CAIGHSSTDTQYF. The DNA of the CDR3 is TGTGCCATAGGGCATAGTAGCACAGATACGCAGTATTTT.